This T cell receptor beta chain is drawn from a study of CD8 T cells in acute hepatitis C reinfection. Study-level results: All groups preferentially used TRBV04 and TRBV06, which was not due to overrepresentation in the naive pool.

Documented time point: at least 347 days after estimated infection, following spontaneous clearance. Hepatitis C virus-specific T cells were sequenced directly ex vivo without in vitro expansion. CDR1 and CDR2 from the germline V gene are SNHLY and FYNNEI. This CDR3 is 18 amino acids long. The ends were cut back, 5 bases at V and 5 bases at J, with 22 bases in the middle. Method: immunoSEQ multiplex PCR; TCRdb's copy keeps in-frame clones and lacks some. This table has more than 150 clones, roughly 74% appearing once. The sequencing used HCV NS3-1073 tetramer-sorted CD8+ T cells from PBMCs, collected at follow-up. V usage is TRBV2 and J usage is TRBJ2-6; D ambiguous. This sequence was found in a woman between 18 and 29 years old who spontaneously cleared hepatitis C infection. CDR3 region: CASSRRRPIQSRANVLTF. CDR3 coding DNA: TGTGCCAGCAGTCGACGTCGACCGATACAAAGTCGGGCCAACGTCCTGACTTTC.